Shown below are 7 T cell receptor beta chains from a single sample sequenced in a study of cytomegalovirus exposure and HLA in healthy donors. Sequencing was performed with immunoSEQ multiplex PCR; in TCRdb, only in-frame clones are kept and a portion is missing. Of some 190,000 clones listed, roughly nine tenths are singletons. Specimen: PBMCs. The receptors were sampled from a young man in good health and CMV-seropositive.

The chain couples TRBV6-1 to TRBJ1-6; D possibly corresponds to TRBD1 (6 bases). CDR1 and CDR2 from the germline V gene are MNHNS and SASEGT. Trimming stripped 4 bases from V and 6 bases from J, with 10 bases between. CDR3 length: 14 residues. This CDR3 is CASSANRANSPLHF. As DNA, the CDR3 is TGTGCCAGCAGTGCAAACAGGGCTAATTCACCCCTCCACTTT.

This chain connects TRBV10-3 to TRBJ2-3; tentative D call: TRBD2 (5 bases). Germline values: CDR1 ENHRY, CDR2 SYGVKD. The CDR3 length is 15 residues. Trimming cost V 0 bases and J 3 bases, with 10 bases left between them. This chain's CDR3 is CAISESGAGTDTQYF. CDR3 coding DNA: TGTGCCATCAGTGAGTCGGGAGCCGGGACAGATACGCAGTATTTT.

V and J are TRBV11-3 and TRBJ2-1; 9 bases map to TRBD1. CDR3 length equals 16 residues. V was pared by 2 bases and J by 5 bases, with 7 bases of the junction left unmatched. Per germline, CDR1 SGHNT and CDR2 YENEEA. CDR3 loop: CASSLYSGQGNNEQFF. The CDR3 bases are TGTGCCAGCAGCTTATATTCGGGACAGGGTAACAATGAGCAGTTCTTC.

V usage is TRBV7-9 and J usage is TRBJ2-4, with D possibly matching TRBD1 (5 bases). V gave up 5 bases and J gave up 0 bases, with 11 bases separating them. CDR1 SEHNR and CDR2 FQNEAQ come from the germline V gene (reference sequence). The CDR3 length is 15 residues. CDR3 sequence reads: CASSGPGLAKNIQYF. DNA of the CDR3: TGTGCCAGCAGCGGACCAGGGCTAGCCAAAAACATTCAGTACTTC.

The chain is built from TRBV6-5 and TRBJ1-2, with 10 bases fitting TRBD1. Germline CDR1 MNHEY, CDR2 SVGAGI. V shed 4 bases and J 4 bases; nucleotides not matched to a gene: 6. The CDR3 has 15 residues. CDR3 protein: CASSFGTGVTYGYTF. CDR3 coding DNA: TGTGCCAGCAGTTTCGGGACAGGGGTTACCTATGGCTACACCTTC.

The genes are TRBV4-1 and TRBJ1-5, with D perhaps matching TRBD1 (5 bases). Trimming pared 0 bases from V and 8 bases from J, leaving 17 bases between. The CDR3 has 16 residues. Germline lookup yields CDR1 MGHRA and CDR2 YSYEKL. The CDR3, as DNA: TGCGCCAGCAGCCAAGATTCAGGGCAGTTCACGGAGCCCCAGCATTTT. This sequence encodes CASSQDSGQFTEPQHF.

The chain links TRBV9 to TRBJ2-1; 9 bases are a match to TRBD1. Germline V CDR1 and CDR2: SGDLS, YYNGEE. V dropped 4 bases and J dropped 0; count of bases not matched to a gene: 2. The CDR3 runs to 15 residues. DNA for the CDR3: TGTGCCAGCAGCAAGGGACAGGGCTCCTACAATGAGCAGTTCTTC. It specifies CASSKGQGSYNEQFF.